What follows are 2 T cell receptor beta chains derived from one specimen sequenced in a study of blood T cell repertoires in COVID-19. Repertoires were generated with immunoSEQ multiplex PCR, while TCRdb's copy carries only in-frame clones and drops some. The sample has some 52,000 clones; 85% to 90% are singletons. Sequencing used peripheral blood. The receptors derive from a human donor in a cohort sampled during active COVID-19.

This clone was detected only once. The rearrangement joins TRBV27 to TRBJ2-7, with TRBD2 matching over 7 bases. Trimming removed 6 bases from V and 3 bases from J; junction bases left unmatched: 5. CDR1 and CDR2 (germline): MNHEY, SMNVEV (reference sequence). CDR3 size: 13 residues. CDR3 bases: TGTGCCAGCAGGGGTTGGGGGGGCTACGAGCAGTACTTC. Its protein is CASRGWGGYEQYF.

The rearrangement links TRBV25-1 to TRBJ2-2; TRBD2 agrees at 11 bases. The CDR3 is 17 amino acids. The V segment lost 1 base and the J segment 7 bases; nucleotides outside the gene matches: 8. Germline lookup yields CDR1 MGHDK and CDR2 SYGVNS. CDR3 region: CASSEFHGLAGGGELFF. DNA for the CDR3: TGTGCCAGCAGTGAATTCCATGGACTAGCGGGTGGCGGGGAGCTGTTTTTT.